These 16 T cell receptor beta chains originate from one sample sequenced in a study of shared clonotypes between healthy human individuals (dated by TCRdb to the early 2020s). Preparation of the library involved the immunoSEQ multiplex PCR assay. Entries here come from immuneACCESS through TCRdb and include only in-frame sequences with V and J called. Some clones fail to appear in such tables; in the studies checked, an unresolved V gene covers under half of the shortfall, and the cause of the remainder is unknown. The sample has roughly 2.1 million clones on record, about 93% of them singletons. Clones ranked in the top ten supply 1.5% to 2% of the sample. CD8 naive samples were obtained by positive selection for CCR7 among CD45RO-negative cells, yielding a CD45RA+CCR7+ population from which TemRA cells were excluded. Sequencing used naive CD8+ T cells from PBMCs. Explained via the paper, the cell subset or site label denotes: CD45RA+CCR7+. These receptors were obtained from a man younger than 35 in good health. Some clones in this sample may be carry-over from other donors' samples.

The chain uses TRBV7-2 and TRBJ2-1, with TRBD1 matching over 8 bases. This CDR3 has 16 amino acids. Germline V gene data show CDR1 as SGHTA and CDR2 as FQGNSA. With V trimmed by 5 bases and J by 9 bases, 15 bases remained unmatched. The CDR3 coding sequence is TGTGCCAGCAGCGAAAGACAGGGGCGGGAATTGGGTGAGCAGTTCTTC. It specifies CASSERQGRELGEQFF.

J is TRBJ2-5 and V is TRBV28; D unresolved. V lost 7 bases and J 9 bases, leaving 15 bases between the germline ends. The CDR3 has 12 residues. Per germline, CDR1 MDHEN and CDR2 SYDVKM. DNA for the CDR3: TGTGCCAGCATGTTGGCCCCTGGGGCCCAGTACTTC. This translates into CASMLAPGAQYF.

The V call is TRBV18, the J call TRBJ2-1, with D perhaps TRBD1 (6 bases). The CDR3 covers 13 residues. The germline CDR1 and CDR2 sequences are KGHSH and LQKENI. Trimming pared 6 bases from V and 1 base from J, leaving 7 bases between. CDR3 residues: CASSDRSYNEQFF. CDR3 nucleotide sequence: TGTGCCAGCTCCGACAGGTCCTACAATGAGCAGTTCTTC.

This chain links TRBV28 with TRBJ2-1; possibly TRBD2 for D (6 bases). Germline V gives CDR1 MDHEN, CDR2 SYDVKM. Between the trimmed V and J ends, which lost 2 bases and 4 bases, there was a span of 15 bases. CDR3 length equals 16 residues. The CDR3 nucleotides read TGTGCCAGCAGTTTAGGGCGAGGAGGGCTATACAATGAGCAGTTCTTC. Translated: CASSLGRGGLYNEQFF.

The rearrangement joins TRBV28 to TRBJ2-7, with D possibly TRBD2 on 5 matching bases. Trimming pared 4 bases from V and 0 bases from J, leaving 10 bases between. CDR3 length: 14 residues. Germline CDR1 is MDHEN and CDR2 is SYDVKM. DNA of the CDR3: TGTGCCAGCAGTTACCGGGGTTACTCCTACGAGCAGTACTTC. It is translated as CASSYRGYSYEQYF.

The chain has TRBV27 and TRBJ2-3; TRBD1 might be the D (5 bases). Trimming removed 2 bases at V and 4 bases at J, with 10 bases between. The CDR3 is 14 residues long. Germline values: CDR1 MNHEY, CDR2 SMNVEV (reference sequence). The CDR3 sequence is CASSLIGAADTQYF. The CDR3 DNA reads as TGTGCCAGCAGTTTAATTGGGGCAGCAGATACGCAGTATTTT.

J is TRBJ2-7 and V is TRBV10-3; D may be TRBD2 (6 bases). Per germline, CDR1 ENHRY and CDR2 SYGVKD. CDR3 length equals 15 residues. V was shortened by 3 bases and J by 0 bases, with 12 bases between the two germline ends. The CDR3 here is CAISELQGLSYEQYF. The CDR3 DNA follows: TGTGCCATCAGTGAACTCCAGGGACTCTCCTACGAGCAGTACTTC.

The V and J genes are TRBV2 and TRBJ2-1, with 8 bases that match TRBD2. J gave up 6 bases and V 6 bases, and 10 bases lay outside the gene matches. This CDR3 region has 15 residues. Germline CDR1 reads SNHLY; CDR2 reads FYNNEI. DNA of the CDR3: TGTGCCAGCAGGACGAGCGGGAGTGTGGGCAATGAGCAGTTCTTC. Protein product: CASRTSGSVGNEQFF.

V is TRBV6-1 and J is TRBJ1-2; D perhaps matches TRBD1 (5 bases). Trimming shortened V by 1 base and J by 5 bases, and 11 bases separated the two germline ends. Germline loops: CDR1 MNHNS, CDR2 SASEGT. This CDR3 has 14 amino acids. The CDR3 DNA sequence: TGTGCCAGCAGTGAAGGGGGCCAGCGGTATGGCTACACCTTC. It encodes CASSEGGQRYGYTF.

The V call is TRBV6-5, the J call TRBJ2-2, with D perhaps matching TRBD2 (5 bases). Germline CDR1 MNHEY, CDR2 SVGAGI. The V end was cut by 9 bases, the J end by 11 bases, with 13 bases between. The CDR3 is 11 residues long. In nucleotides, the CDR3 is TGTGCCAGTAAAATCGCGGGCGAGCTGTTTTTT. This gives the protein CASKIAGELFF.

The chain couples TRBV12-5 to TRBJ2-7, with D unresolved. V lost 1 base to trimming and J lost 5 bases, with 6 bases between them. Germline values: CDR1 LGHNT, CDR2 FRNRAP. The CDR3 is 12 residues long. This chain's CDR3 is CASGLGRNEQYF. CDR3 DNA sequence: TGTGCTAGTGGTTTGGGTCGCAACGAGCAGTACTTC.

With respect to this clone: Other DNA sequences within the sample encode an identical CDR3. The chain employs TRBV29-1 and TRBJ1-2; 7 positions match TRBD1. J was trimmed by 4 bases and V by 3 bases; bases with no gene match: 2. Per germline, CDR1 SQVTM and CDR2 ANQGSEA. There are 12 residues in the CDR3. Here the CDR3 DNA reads TGCAGCGTTGAGGCAGGGGGCTATGGCTACACCTTC. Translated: CSVEAGGYGYTF.

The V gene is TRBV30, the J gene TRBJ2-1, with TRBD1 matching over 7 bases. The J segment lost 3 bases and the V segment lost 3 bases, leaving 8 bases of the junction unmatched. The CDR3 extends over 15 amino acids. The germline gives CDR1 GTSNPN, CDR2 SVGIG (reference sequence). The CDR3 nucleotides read TGTGCCTGGAGCGACAGGGTTCAAGGCTACAATGAGCAGTTCTTC. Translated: CAWSDRVQGYNEQFF.

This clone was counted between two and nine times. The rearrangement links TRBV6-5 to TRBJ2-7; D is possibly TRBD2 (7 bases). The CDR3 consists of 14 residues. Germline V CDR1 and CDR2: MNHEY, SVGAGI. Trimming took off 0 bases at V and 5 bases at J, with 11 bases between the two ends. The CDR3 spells CASSYSRGGNEQYF. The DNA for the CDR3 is TGTGCCAGCAGTTACTCCAGGGGAGGGAACGAGCAGTACTTC.

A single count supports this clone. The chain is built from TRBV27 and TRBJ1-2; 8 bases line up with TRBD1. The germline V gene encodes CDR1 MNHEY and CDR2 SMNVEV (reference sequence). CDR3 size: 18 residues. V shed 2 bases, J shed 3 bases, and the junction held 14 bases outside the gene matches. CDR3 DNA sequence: TGTGCCAGCAGTTTAGTGGGCCTAACCGGGACAGGCGACTATGGCTACACCTTC. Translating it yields CASSLVGLTGTGDYGYTF.

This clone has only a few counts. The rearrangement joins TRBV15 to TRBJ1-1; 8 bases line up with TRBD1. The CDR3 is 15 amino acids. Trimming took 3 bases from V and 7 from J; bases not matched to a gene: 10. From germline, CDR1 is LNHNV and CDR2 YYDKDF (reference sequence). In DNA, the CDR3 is TGTGCCACCAGCAGCCGCAGGACAGGGATAGATGAAGCTTTCTTT. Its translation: CATSSRRTGIDEAFF.